This paragraph reports one T cell receptor (beta chain). These data come from a study of blood T cell repertoires in COVID-19. V trimming: 5 bases; J trimming: 3 bases; junction bases outside the gene matches: 4. The germline CDR1 and CDR2 sequences are LNHDA and SQIVND (reference sequence). This CDR3 is 15 amino acids long. The repertoire was sequenced with immunoSEQ multiplex PCR; TCRdb's copy has only in-frame clones and lacks some. Of over 200,000 clones in the sample, approximately 80% were seen once. The clonotype originates from a woman of 80 years or more with active or convalescent COVID-19. The source material was peripheral blood. The rearrangement joins TRBV19 to TRBJ1-4, with 9 bases aligning to TRBD1. The CDR3 loop is CASSAQGASNEKLFF. In DNA, the CDR3 is TGTGCCAGTAGTGCACAGGGGGCTTCTAATGAAAAACTGTTTTTT. The full variable domain, in which reference TRBV19 and TRBJ1-4 provide the parts outside the CDR3, is DGGITQSPKYLFRKEGQNVTLSCEQNLNHDAMYWYRQDPGQGLRLIYYSQIVNDFQKGDIAEGYSVSREKKESFPLTVTSAQKNPTAFYLCASSAQGASNEKLFFGSGTQLSVL.